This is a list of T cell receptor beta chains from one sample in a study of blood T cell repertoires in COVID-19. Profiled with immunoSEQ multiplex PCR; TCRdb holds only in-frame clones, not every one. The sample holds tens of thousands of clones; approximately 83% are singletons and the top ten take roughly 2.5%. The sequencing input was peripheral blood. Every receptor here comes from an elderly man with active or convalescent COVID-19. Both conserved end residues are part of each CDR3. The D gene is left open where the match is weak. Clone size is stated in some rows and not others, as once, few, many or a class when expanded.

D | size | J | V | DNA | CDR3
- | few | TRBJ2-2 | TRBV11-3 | TGTGCCAGCAGCCTCGAGGGGGAGCTGTTTTTT | CASSLEGELFF
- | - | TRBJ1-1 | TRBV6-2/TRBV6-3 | TGTGCCAGCAGTACTGGAGTGATGAACACTGAAGCTTTCTTT | CASSTGVMNTEAFF
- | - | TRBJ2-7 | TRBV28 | TGTGCCAGCAGTGATCCGGGACAAATATACGAGCAGTACTTC | CASSDPGQIYEQYF
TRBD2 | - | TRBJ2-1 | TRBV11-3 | TGTGCCAGCAGCTTAATAGCGGGGGCTGAGCAGTTCTTC | CASSLIAGAEQFF
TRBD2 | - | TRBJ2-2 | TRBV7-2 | TGTGCCAGCAGGGTGCTAGCGGGGACCGGGGAGCTGTTTTTT | CASRVLAGTGELFF
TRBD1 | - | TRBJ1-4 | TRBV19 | TGTGCCAGTAGTATATCCCGGGCAGGGGGCTCTAATGAAAAACTGTTTTTT | CASSISRAGGSNEKLFF
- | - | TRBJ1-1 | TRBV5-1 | TGCGCCAGCAGCGGCGGCAGGGAAGGAACTGAAGCTTTCTTT | CASSGGREGTEAFF
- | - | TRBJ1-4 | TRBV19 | TGTGCCAGTAGTATGGGGCAGATGGGGGAAAAACTGTTTTTT | CASSMGQMGEKLFF
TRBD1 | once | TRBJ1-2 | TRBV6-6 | TGTGCCAGCAGTGGCCAGACAGGGAAAACTTATGGCTACACCTTC | CASSGQTGKTYGYTF
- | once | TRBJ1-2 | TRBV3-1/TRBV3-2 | TGTGCCAGCAGCCAAAAGTCGGGAGAGTCGGGCTACACCTTC | CASSQKSGESGYTF
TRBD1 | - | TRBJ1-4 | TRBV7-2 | TGTGCCAGCAGCTGGGGACAGGGGGCGCAAGAAAAACTGTTTTTT | CASSWGQGAQEKLFF
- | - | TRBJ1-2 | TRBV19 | TGTGCCAGTAGTATTAATCCCCACACCATCTATGGCTACACCTTC | CASSINPHTIYGYTF
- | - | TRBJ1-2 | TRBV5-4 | TGTGCCAGCAGCTTGATGATTGCGGGGTACTATGGCTACACCTTC | CASSLMIAGYYGYTF
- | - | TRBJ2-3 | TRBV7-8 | TGTGCCAGCAGCCAAACTAGCCGGCGCCCCACAGATACGCAGTATTTT | CASSQTSRRPTDTQYF
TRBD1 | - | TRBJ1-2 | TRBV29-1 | TGCAGCGCTGCTAGGGGGCCTAACTATGGCTACACCTTC | CSAARGPNYGYTF
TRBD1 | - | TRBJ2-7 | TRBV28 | TGTGCCAGCAGTTACAGGGGACCCTACGAGCAGTACTTC | CASSYRGPYEQYF
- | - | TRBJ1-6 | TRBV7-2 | TGTGCCAGCAGCCCCGACAGAACCTATAATTCACCCCTCCACTTT | CASSPDRTYNSPLHF
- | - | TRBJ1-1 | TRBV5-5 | TGTGCCAGCAGCTACATAACAGGGAACGTGGGGCCGAACACTGAAGCTTTCTTT | CASSYITGNVGPNTEAFF
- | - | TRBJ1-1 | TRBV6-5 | TGTGCCAGCAGCAGCAGCCTCAGGGCGAACACTGAAGCTTTCTTT | CASSSSLRANTEAFF
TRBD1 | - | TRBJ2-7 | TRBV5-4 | TGTGCCAGCAGCCCTCAGACAGGGACCTATGAGCAGTACTTC | CASSPQTGTYEQYF
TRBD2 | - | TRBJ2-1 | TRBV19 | TGTGCCAGTAGTCCTCGGCGGGGGATCCAGCGCTACAATGAGCAGTTCTTC | CASSPRRGIQRYNEQFF
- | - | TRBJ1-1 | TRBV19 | TGTGCCAGTAAAGAGGAACAGAACACTGAAGCTTTCTTT | CASKEEQNTEAFF
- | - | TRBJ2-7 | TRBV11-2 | TGTGCCAGCAGCTTAGCAGGATCCTCCTACGAGCAGTACTTC | CASSLAGSSYEQYF
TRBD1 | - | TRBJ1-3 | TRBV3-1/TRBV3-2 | TGTGCCAGCAGCGGGACAGCCGACTCTGGAAACACCATATATTTT | CASSGTADSGNTIYF
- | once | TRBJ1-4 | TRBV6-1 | TGTGCCAGCAGTGAAGTAGCGGCTGCAACTAATGAAAAACTGTTTTTT | CASSEVAAATNEKLFF
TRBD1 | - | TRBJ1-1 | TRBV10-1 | TGCGCCAGCAGCCAACAGGGGAGAAACACTGAAGCTTTCTTT | CASSQQGRNTEAFF
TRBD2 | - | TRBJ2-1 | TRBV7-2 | TGTGCCAGCAGCTTAATAGCGGGGGTTTACAATGAGCAGTTCTTC | CASSLIAGVYNEQFF
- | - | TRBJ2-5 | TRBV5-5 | TGTGCCAGCAGCTTGGCGGCAGGGGAAGTAGGAGAGACCCAGTACTTC | CASSLAAGEVGETQYF